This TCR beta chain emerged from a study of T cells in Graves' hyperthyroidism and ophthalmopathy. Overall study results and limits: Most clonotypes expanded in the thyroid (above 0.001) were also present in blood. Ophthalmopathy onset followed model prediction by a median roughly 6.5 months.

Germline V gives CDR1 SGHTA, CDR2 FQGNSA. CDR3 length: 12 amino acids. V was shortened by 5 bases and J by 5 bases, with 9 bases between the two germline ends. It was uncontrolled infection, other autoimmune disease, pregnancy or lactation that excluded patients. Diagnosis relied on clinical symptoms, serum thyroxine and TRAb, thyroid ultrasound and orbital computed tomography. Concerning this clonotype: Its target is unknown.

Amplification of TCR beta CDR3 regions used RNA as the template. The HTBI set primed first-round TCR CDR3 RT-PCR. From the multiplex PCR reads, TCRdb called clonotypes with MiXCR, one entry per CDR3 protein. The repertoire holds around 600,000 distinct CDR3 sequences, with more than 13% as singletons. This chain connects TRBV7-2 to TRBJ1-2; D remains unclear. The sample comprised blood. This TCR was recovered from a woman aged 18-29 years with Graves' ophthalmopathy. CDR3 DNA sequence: TGTGCCAGCAGCCCGGACCCATATGGCTACACCTTC. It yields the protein CASSPDPYGYTF.